Listed below are T cell receptor beta chains from one sample, sequenced in a study of spatial heterogeneity in lung cancer. MiXCR, run by TCRdb on the 5' RACE reads, gives a single entry per CDR3 protein. This table has about 9,600 distinct CDR3 sequences, 12% appearing once. The starting material was lung tumor tissue, obtained at surgery. These receptors all stem from a male donor with early-stage non-small cell lung cancer. Both conserved end residues are part of each CDR3. The D gene is left open where the match is weak. Size is stated for part of the rows, as once, few or many counts, or as a class when the clone is expanded.

many,TRBJ1-5,TRBV14,NA,CASSQAPGDGQPQHF,TGTGCCAGCAGCCAAGCGCCAGGGGACGGTCAGCCCCAGCATTTT
many,TRBJ1-2,TRBV5-5,TRBD1,CASSPWQGAGGYTF,TGTGCCAGCAGCCCCTGGCAGGGGGCAGGAGGCTACACCTTC
many,TRBJ1-2,TRBV5-1,NA,CASSSESNYGYTF,TGCGCCAGCAGCTCCGAGAGTAACTATGGCTACACCTTC
NA,TRBJ2-5,TRBV20-1,NA,CSARGGQFQETQYF,TGCAGTGCTAGAGGGGGGCAGTTCCAAGAGACCCAGTACTTC
many,TRBJ2-7,TRBV5-4,NA,CASSWGNYEQYF,TGTGCCAGCAGCTGGGGGAACTACGAGCAGTACTTC
medium-sized,TRBJ2-2,TRBV6-6,NA,CASSYVRAGELFF,TGTGCCAGCAGTTACGTCAGGGCAGGGGAGCTGTTTTTT
many,TRBJ2-7,TRBV7-2,TRBD1,CASSSGTGDYEQYF,TGTGCCAGCAGCTCCGGGACAGGGGATTACGAGCAGTACTTC
medium-sized,TRBJ2-2,TRBV5-1,NA,CASSLNGPTGELFF,TGCGCCAGCAGCTTGAACGGACCCACCGGGGAGCTGTTTTTT
many,TRBJ2-5,TRBV3-1,NA,CASSQRGIQETQYF,TGTGCCAGCAGCCAAAGGGGGATTCAAGAGACCCAGTACTTC
many,TRBJ2-1,TRBV12-3/TRBV12-4,NA,CASSWGHGNNEQFF,TGTGCCAGCAGTTGGGGACACGGAAACAATGAGCAGTTCTTC
many,TRBJ2-2,TRBV28,NA,CASSLPNTGELFF,TGTGCCAGCAGTTTACCAAACACCGGGGAGCTGTTTTTT
many,TRBJ2-1,TRBV7-2,TRBD1,CASSLLAGTGASNEQFF,TGTGCCAGCAGCTTATTAGCCGGGACAGGGGCAAGCAATGAGCAGTTCTTC
medium-sized,TRBJ2-4,TRBV10-2,NA,CASSEGGKNAKNIQYF,TGCGCCAGCAGTGAAGGTGGGAAGAATGCCAAAAACATTCAGTACTTC
many,TRBJ2-3,TRBV20-1,NA,CSARVLADTQYF,TGCAGTGCTAGAGTCCTAGCGGATACGCAGTATTTT
many,TRBJ1-3,TRBV29-1,NA,CSVEDPNSGNTIYF,TGCAGCGTGGAAGATCCCAACTCTGGAAACACCATATATTTT
many,TRBJ1-6,TRBV15,TRBD1,CATSKGTDFSPLHF,TGTGCCACCAGCAAAGGGACAGATTTTTCACCCCTCCACTTT
medium-sized,TRBJ2-3,TRBV9,NA,CASSVGVGGLTDTQYF,TGTGCCAGCAGCGTAGGTGTGGGAGGTCTCACAGATACGCAGTATTTT
many,TRBJ2-2,TRBV7-2,TRBD2,CATGSGSHTGELFF,TGTGCCACCGGGAGCGGGAGCCACACCGGGGAGCTGTTTTTT
medium-sized,TRBJ2-3,TRBV6-1,NA,CASSEINGPSVGADTQYF,TGTGCCAGCAGTGAAATAAATGGGCCCTCGGTGGGAGCAGATACGCAGTATTTT
many,TRBJ2-3,TRBV30,TRBD2,CAWGTSGSTDTQYF,TGTGCCTGGGGGACTAGCGGGAGCACAGATACGCAGTATTTT
NA,TRBJ2-1,TRBV5-1,TRBD2,CASSLGTSVSYNEQFF,TGCGCCAGCAGCTTAGGGACTAGCGTATCCTACAATGAGCAGTTCTTC
many,TRBJ2-1,TRBV7-3,TRBD2,CASSSGLAGGDEQFF,TGTGCCAGCAGCTCGGGACTAGCGGGAGGAGACGAGCAGTTCTTC
NA,TRBJ2-7,TRBV4-1,TRBD1,CASSHQTGYEQYF,TGCGCCAGCAGCCACCAGACAGGGTACGAGCAGTACTTC
many,TRBJ1-1,TRBV7-2,NA,CASSLLGSGAEAFF,TGTGCCAGCAGCTTATTAGGCAGCGGCGCTGAAGCTTTCTTT
medium-sized,TRBJ2-1,TRBV28,TRBD2,CASSVGTSGYNEQFF,TGTGCCAGCAGTGTCGGGACTAGCGGGTACAATGAGCAGTTCTTC
NA,TRBJ2-3,TRBV3-1,TRBD2,CASSHVAGDGTDTQYF,TGTGCCAGCAGCCACGTAGCGGGAGATGGCACAGATACGCAGTATTTT
many,TRBJ2-7,TRBV6-6,TRBD1,CASRDRTGGTYEQYF,TGTGCCAGCAGGGACCGGACAGGGGGTACCTACGAGCAGTACTTC
NA,TRBJ1-5,TRBV7-2,TRBD1,CASSSGTERQPQHF,TGTGCCAGCAGCTCCGGGACAGAACGGCAGCCCCAGCATTTT
many,TRBJ2-1,TRBV27,NA,CASSLSSGLIFYNEQFF,TGTGCCAGCAGTTTATCCTCTGGACTAATTTTTTACAATGAGCAGTTCTTC
many,TRBJ2-1,TRBV6-6,NA,CASSKSTRKEQFF,TGTGCCAGCAGTAAATCGACTAGAAAGGAGCAGTTCTTC
few,TRBJ2-7,TRBV5-1,NA,CASGTGTGQQYF,TGCGCCAGCGGAACGGGCACAGGTCAGCAGTACTTC
many,TRBJ1-6,TRBV11-3,NA,CASSLEGGYNSPLHF,TGTGCCAGCAGCTTAGAAGGAGGCTATAATTCACCCCTCCACTTT
medium-sized,TRBJ2-1,TRBV24-1,NA,CATSDLPGSEQFF,TGTGCCACCAGTGATTTGCCGGGGAGTGAGCAGTTCTTC
many,TRBJ2-2,TRBV15,NA,CATSRELTLTGELFF,TGTGCCACCAGCAGAGAATTGACACTTACCGGGGAGCTGTTTTTT
NA,TRBJ1-2,TRBV29-1,NA,CSARQGTNYGYTF,TGCAGCGCTCGGCAGGGGACTAACTATGGCTACACCTTC
many,TRBJ1-5,TRBV2,NA,CASSVGQPQHF,TGTGCCAGCAGTGTGGGACAGCCCCAGCATTTT
many,TRBJ2-5,TRBV27,TRBD1,CASSFGGQGVKTQYF,TGTGCCAGCAGTTTTGGGGGACAGGGCGTGAAGACCCAGTACTTC
many,TRBJ2-4,TRBV6-5,TRBD1,CASSSGDRAKNIQYF,TGTGCCAGCAGTTCCGGGGACAGGGCCAAAAACATTCAGTACTTC
medium-sized,TRBJ2-3,TRBV5-1,NA,CASSLGLRQERFTDTQYF,TGCGCCAGCAGCTTGGGTTTACGACAGGAGAGATTCACAGATACGCAGTATTTT
few,TRBJ1-2,TRBV12-3/TRBV12-4,NA,CASSLIGSGYTF,TGTGCCAGCAGTTTGATAGGGTCTGGCTACACCTTC
medium-sized,TRBJ2-3,TRBV20-1,TRBD1,CSAGQGTRDTQYF,TGCAGTGCCGGACAGGGGACCAGGGATACGCAGTATTTT
NA,TRBJ2-3,TRBV6-1,NA,CASSEALRYEPGTDTQYF,TGTGCCAGCAGTGAAGCGCTTCGATATGAGCCGGGCACAGATACGCAGTATTTT
few,TRBJ2-7,TRBV5-1,TRBD1,CASSGTGALYEQYF,TGCGCCAGCAGCGGGACAGGGGCGCTCTACGAGCAGTACTTC
many,TRBJ2-2,TRBV11-1,NA,CASTLSFGTGELFF,TGTGCCAGCACCCTTTCTTTTGGCACCGGGGAGCTGTTTTTT
few,TRBJ1-1,TRBV14,NA,CASSQDKALNTEAFF,TGTGCCAGCAGCCAAGATAAGGCACTGAACACTGAAGCTTTCTTT
medium-sized,TRBJ2-1,TRBV27,NA,CASSWGTPQEQFF,TGTGCCAGCAGTTGGGGGACTCCCCAGGAGCAGTTCTTC
many,TRBJ1-1,TRBV15,TRBD1,CATSREGTGGSRTEAFF,TGTGCCACCAGCAGAGAGGGGACAGGGGGCTCTCGCACTGAAGCTTTCTTT
many,TRBJ2-1,TRBV7-2,TRBD1,CASSLQGTGGNLFF,TGTGCCAGCAGCTTACAGGGCACAGGGGGCAATCTGTTCTTC
many,TRBJ2-1,TRBV6-5,NA,CASSYDESSYNEQFF,TGTGCCAGCAGTTACGACGAGAGCTCCTACAATGAGCAGTTCTTC
many,TRBJ2-3,TRBV10-2,NA,CASTGTSTDTQYF,TGCGCCAGCACGGGGACTAGCACAGATACGCAGTATTTT
many,TRBJ2-7,TRBV18,TRBD2,CASSKVAGVEYEQYF,TGTGCCAGCTCAAAAGTAGCGGGAGTCGAATACGAGCAGTACTTC
medium-sized,TRBJ1-2,TRBV29-1,TRBD1,CSADGDSNYGYTF,TGCAGCGCTGACGGGGACAGCAACTATGGCTACACCTTC
many,TRBJ2-7,TRBV7-9,TRBD2,CASSLPAGVRWGLYEQYF,TGTGCCAGCAGCTTACCAGCGGGGGTACGCTGGGGGTTATACGAGCAGTACTTC
many,TRBJ2-3,TRBV5-1,NA,CASSLGRVGDTQYF,TGCGCCAGCAGCTTAGGCAGGGTAGGAGATACGCAGTATTTT
NA,TRBJ2-1,TRBV12-3/TRBV12-4,NA,CASSFRESSYNEQFF,TGTGCCAGCAGTTTCCGCGAGAGCTCCTACAATGAGCAGTTCTTC
medium-sized,TRBJ2-6,TRBV6-2/TRBV6-3,NA,CASSYAGSGANVLTF,TGTGCCAGCAGTTACGCAGGCTCTGGGGCCAACGTCCTGACTTTC
medium-sized,TRBJ2-5,TRBV28,NA,CASQISRSQETQYF,TGTGCCAGTCAGATATCTCGGAGCCAAGAGACCCAGTACTTC